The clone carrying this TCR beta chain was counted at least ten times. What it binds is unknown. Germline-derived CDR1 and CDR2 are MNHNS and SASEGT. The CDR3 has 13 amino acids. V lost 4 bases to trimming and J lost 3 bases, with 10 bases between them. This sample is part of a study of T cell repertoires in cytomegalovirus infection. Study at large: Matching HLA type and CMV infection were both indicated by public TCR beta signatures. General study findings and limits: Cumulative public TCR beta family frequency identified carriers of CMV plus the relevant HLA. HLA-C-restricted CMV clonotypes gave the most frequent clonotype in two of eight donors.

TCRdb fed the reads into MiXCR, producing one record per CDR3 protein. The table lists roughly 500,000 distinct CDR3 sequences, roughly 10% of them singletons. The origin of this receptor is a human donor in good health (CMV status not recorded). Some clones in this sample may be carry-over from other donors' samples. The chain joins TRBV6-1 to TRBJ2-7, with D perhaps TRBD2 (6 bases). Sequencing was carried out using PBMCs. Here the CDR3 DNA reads TGTGCCAGCAGTGTGGAGGGTAACTACGAGCAGTACTTC. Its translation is CASSVEGNYEQYF.